This record covers a single T cell receptor (beta chain). Its target is not known. TCRdb fed the RACE reads into MiXCR, producing one record per CDR3 protein. The data show approximately 73,000 distinct CDR3 sequences, 10% seen once. This specimen comes from a study of human T cells and chemical hapten exposure. The study's findings and limits: The donor cohort had alopecia, so its immune response may not match that of healthy people.

Described time point: patch test 1, 2 weeks after DPC sensitization. Treatment meaning: therapeutic diphenylcyclopropenone sensitization with weekly scalp DPC. V dropped 4 bases and J dropped 9 bases, with 14 bases sitting between them. The CDR3 has 13 residues. The V gene's germline CDR1 is SGHRS and CDR2 YFSETQ. This clonotype originated in a woman aged 50 to 65 with alopecia areata. Some clones in this sample may be carry-over from other donors' samples. V usage is TRBV5-1 and J usage is TRBJ2-1; tentative D call: TRBD2 (6 bases). The material was whole blood, obtained in connection with sensitization to the hapten diphenylcyclopropenone (DPC). DNA of the CDR3: TGCGCCAGCAGCACCGGAGGGGCGGGTGAGCAGTTCTTC. Protein product: CASSTGGAGEQFF. Full variable domain (rest looked up from reference TRBV5-1 and TRBJ2-1): KAGVTQTPRYLIKTRGQQVTLSCSPISGHRSVSWYQQTPGQGLQFLFEYFSETQRNKGNFPGRFSGRQFSNSRSEMNVSTLELGDSALYLCASSTGGAGEQFFGPGTRLTVL.